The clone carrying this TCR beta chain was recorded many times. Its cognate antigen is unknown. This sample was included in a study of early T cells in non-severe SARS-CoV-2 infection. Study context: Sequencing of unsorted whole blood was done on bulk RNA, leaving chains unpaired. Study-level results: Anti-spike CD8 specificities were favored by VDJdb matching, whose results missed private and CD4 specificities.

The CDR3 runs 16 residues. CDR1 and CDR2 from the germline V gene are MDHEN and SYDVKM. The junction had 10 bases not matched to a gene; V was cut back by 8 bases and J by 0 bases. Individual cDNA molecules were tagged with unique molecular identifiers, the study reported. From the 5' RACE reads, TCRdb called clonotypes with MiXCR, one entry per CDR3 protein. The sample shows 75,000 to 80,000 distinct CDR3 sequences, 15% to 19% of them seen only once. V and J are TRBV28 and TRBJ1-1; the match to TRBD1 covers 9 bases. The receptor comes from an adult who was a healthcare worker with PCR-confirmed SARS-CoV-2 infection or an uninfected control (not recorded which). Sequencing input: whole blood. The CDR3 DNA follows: TGTGCCAGCGAGGGGACAGGGCCTTTGATGAACACTGAAGCTTTCTTT. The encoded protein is CASEGTGPLMNTEAFF.